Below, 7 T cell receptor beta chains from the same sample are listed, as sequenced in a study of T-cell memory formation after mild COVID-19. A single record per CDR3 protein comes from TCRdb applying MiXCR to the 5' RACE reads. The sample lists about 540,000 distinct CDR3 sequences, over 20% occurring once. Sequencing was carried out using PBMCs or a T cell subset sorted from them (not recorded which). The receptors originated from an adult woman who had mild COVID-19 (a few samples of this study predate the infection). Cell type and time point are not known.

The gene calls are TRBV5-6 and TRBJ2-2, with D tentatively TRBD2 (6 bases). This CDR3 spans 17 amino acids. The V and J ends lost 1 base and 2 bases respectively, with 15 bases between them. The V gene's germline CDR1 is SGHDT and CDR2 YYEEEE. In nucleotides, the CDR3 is TGTGCCAGCAGCTTGTATTATAAAGGGACTAACACCGGGGAGCTGTTTTTT. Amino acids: CASSLYYKGTNTGELFF.

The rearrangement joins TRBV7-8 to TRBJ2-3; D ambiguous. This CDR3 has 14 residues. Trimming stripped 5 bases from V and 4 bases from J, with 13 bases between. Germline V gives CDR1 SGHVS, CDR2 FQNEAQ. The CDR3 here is CASSPSQVPDTQYF. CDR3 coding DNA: TGTGCCAGCAGCCCGAGCCAAGTCCCAGATACGCAGTATTTT. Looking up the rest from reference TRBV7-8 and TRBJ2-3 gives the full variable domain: GAGVSQSPRYKVAKRGQDVALRCDPISGHVSLFWYQQALGQGPEFLTYFQNEAQLDKSGLPSDRFFAERPEGSVSTLKIQRTQQEDSAVYLCASSPSQVPDTQYFGPGTRLTVL.

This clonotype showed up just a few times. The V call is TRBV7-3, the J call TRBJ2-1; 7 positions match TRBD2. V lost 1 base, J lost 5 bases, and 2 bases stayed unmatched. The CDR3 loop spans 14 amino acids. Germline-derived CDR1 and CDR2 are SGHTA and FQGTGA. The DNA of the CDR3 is TGTGCCAGCAGCTTAAGCCGGGGGGACAATGAGCAGTTCTTC. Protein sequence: CASSLSRGDNEQFF.

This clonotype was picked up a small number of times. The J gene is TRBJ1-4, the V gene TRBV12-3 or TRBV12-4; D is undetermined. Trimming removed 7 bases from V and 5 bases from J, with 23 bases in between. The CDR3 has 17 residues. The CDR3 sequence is CASTGPPYLFGNEKLFF. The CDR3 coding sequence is TGTGCCAGCACTGGACCGCCGTATCTGTTCGGAAATGAAAAACTGTTTTTT.

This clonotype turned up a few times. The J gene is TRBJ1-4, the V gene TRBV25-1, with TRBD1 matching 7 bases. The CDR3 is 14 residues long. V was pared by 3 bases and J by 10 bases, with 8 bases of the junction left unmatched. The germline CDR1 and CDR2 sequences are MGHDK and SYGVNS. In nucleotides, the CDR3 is TGTGCCAGCAGTGAGACGGGACAGTACGGAAAACTGTTTTTT. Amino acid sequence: CASSETGQYGKLFF.

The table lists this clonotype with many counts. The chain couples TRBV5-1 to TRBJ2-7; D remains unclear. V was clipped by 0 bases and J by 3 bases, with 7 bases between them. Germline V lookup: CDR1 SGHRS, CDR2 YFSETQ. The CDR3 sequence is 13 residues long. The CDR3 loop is CASSLGLLYEQYF. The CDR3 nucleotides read TGCGCCAGCAGCTTGGGACTCCTCTACGAGCAGTACTTC.

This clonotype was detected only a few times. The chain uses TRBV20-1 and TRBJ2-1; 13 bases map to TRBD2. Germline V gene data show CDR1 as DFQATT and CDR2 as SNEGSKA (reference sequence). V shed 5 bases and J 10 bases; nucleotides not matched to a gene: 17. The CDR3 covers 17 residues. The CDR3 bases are TGCAGTGCTGGAATCTTGCCGGGACTAGCGGGGTTGCCGGAGCAGTTCTTC. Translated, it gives CSAGILPGLAGLPEQFF.